This is a list of T cell receptor beta chains from one sample in a study of shared clonotypes between healthy human individuals. The method was immunoSEQ multiplex PCR; TCRdb's version includes in-frame clones alone and lacks a portion of them. The sample holds 2,500,000 or so clones; 85% to 95% are singletons and the top ten take approximately 0.41%. The sample taken for sequencing was naive CD4+ T cells from PBMCs. These receptors were taken from a man between 18 and 29 years old in good health. Some clones in this sample may be carry-over from other donors' samples. Both conserved end residues are part of each CDR3. Fields, in order: D gene, J gene, V gene, CDR3 protein, CDR3 DNA. A D gene is named only where the DNA matches it firmly.

- | TRBJ1-5 | TRBV6-1 | CASSEVGNQPQHF | TGTGCCAGCAGTGAGGTGGGTAATCAGCCCCAGCATTTT
TRBD1 | TRBJ2-4 | TRBV27 | CASSLGQGVAKNIQYF | TGTGCCAGCAGTTTGGGACAGGGGGTAGCCAAAAACATTCAGTACTTC
- | TRBJ1-1 | TRBV6-5 | CASSYGGEGVSTEAFF | TGTGCCAGCAGTTACGGAGGGGAGGGTGTTAGCACTGAAGCTTTCTTT
TRBD1 | TRBJ2-5 | TRBV7-2 | CASRSPGQQETQYF | TGTGCCAGCAGGTCTCCGGGACAGCAAGAGACCCAGTACTTC
- | TRBJ1-3 | TRBV30 | CAWSGENTIYF | TGTGCCTGGAGTGGGGAAAACACCATATATTTT
TRBD1 | TRBJ2-4 | TRBV7-9 | CASSLARTGENIQYF | TGTGCCAGCAGCTTAGCCAGGACAGGGGAAAACATTCAGTACTTC
- | TRBJ2-7 | TRBV10-1 | CASSDGVGAEYEQYF | TGCGCCAGCAGTGACGGTGTGGGGGCAGAGTACGAGCAGTACTTC
- | TRBJ2-3 | TRBV4-3 | CASSQARSSWDTQYF | TGCGCCAGCAGCCAAGCTAGATCCTCGTGGGATACGCAGTATTTT
TRBD1 | TRBJ2-3 | TRBV2 | CASRGQGIDTQYF | TGTGCCAGCAGGGGACAGGGGATAGATACGCAGTATTTT
- | TRBJ2-3 | TRBV27 | CASSLDPGERSSTDTQYF | TGTGCCAGCAGTTTAGACCCAGGGGAACGTTCTAGCACAGATACGCAGTATTTT
- | TRBJ2-5 | TRBV28 | CASRSRRGVETQYF | TGTGCCAGCAGATCCCGGAGGGGGGTAGAGACCCAGTACTTC
- | TRBJ2-1 | TRBV11-3 | CASSLGGVDHEQFF | TGTGCCAGCAGCTTAGGTGGTGTGGACCATGAGCAGTTCTTC
- | TRBJ1-4 | TRBV5-1 | CASSTGSTNEKLFF | TGCGCCAGCAGTACAGGGTCAACTAATGAAAAACTGTTTTTT
- | TRBJ2-1 | TRBV7-3 | CASSLDSYNEQFF | TGTGCCAGCAGCTTAGACAGTTACAATGAGCAGTTCTTC
TRBD2 | TRBJ2-3 | TRBV5-1 | CASSLGLANADTQYF | TGCGCCAGCAGCTTAGGACTAGCGAACGCAGATACGCAGTATTTT
- | TRBJ2-5 | TRBV6-5 | CASSKRQIQETQYF | TGTGCCAGCAGCAAGAGACAGATCCAAGAGACCCAGTACTTC